Listed here are 9 T cell receptor beta chains from one sample, sequenced in a study of cytomegalovirus exposure and HLA in healthy donors (dated by TCRdb to 2015 to 2018). The library was prepared using the immunoSEQ multiplex PCR assay. For the multiplex PCR, a mixture combining 60 forward primers for TCR Vbeta segments and 13 reverse primers for TCR Jbeta segments was used. Entries here come from immuneACCESS through TCRdb and include only in-frame sequences with V and J called. Some clones fail to appear in such tables; in the studies checked, an unresolved V gene covers under half of the shortfall, and the cause of the remainder is unknown. The table for this sample lists around 62,000 clones; around four fifths of them were counted only once. The ten biggest clones cover about 5% of the sample. The specimen sequenced was PBMCs. These receptors originate from a male donor in good health and CMV-seropositive.

The rearrangement links TRBV4-3 to TRBJ2-7, with 7 bases that match TRBD2. Trimming at V came to 0 bases and at J to 3 bases, leaving 8 bases not matched to a gene. The CDR3 has 16 residues. CDR1 and CDR2 (germline): LGHNA, YSLEER. The DNA for the CDR3 is TGCGCCAGCAGCCAAGACGTTGCAGGGAGGGTCTACGAGCAGTACTTC. This encodes CASSQDVAGRVYEQYF.

The V call is TRBV18, the J call TRBJ2-7, with no clear D. Germline CDR1 reads KGHSH; CDR2 reads LQKENI. Trimming cost V 3 bases and J 0 bases, with 3 bases left between them. CDR3 size: 12 residues. The CDR3 reads CASSPNSYEQYF. CDR3 in DNA: TGTGCCAGCTCACCTAACTCCTACGAGCAGTACTTC. Full variable domain (missing parts from reference TRBV18 and TRBJ2-7): NAGVMQNPRHLVRRRGQEARLRCSPMKGHSHVYWYRQLPEEGLKFMVYLQKENIIDESGMPKERFSAEFPKEGPSILRIQQVVRGDSAAYFCASSPNSYEQYFGPGTRLTVT.

This sequence joins TRBV2 and TRBJ1-1; 7 bases are a match to TRBD1. The CDR3 has 14 amino acids. V lost 9 bases and J lost 0; bases outside the gene matches: 7. Germline CDR1 SNHLY, CDR2 FYNNEI. The CDR3 DNA reads as TGTGCCAGACAGACAGGGCCCATGAACACTGAAGCTTTCTTT. This translates into CARQTGPMNTEAFF.

The rearrangement uses TRBV4-3 and TRBJ1-1; D is perhaps TRBD1 (5 bases). The CDR3 is made up of 14 amino acids. V lost 2 bases, J lost 5 bases, and 12 bases lay in between. The V gene's germline CDR1 is LGHNA and CDR2 YSLEER. The CDR3 DNA follows: TGCGCCAGCAGCCAATCGCAGGGATGGACTGAAGCTTTCTTT. Protein product: CASSQSQGWTEAFF.

This clone was observed a few times. DNA for the CDR3: TGTGCCAGCAGTGCAGGGGGTCAGAACACTGAAGCTTTCTTT. Its protein product is CASSAGGQNTEAFF. The V gene is TRBV6-6, the J gene TRBJ1-1, with 7 positions matching TRBD1. CDR3 length equals 14 residues. Germline V gene sequence: CDR1 MNHNY, CDR2 SVGAGI (reference sequence). Unmatched junction bases numbered 4, after V lost 5 bases and J lost 1 base.

The chain joins TRBV9 to TRBJ1-2, with D hard to call. Trimming removed 3 bases from V and 4 bases from J, with 7 bases in between. The CDR3 runs to 12 residues. CDR1 and CDR2 (germline): SGDLS, YYNGEE. For the CDR3, the DNA is TGTGCCAGCAGCGAGGCGGGCTATGGCTACACCTTC. Its protein is CASSEAGYGYTF.

Comments on this clone: At one end the junction does not follow the germline gene, possibly because of a read error. The same CDR3 also results from other DNA sequences found in this sample. The J gene is TRBJ2-2, the V gene TRBV7-2; TRBD1 might be the D (6 bases). Germline V CDR1 and CDR2: SGHTA, FQGNSA. The CDR3 consists of 16 residues. This CDR3 is CASSGSTGKNTGELFF. DNA of the CDR3: TGTGCCAGCAGCGGAAGCACAGGGAAGAACACCGGGGAACTGTTTTTT. Full variable domain (outside the CDR3, taken from reference TRBV7-2 and TRBJ2-2): GAGVSQSPSNKVTEKGKDVELRCDPISGHTALYWYRQSLGQGLEFLIYFQGNSAPDKSGLPSDRFSAERTGGSVSTLTIQRTQQEDSAVYLCASSGSTGKNTGELFFGEGSRLTVL.

The CDR3 nucleotides read TGTGCCAGTAGTGTTTCAGAAAAAGAGACCCAGTACTTC. Its protein product is CASSVSEKETQYF. This chain joins TRBV19 and TRBJ2-5; no firm D call. Germline V gene data show CDR1 as LNHDA and CDR2 as SQIVND (reference sequence). The CDR3 loop spans 13 amino acids. Trimming took off 5 bases at V and 3 bases at J, with 10 bases between the two ends.

This sequence joins TRBV18 and TRBJ2-5, with unresolved D. The germline V gene has CDR1 KGHSH and CDR2 LQKENI. This CDR3 comprises 14 residues. Trimming left V 3 bases short and J 1 base short, with 9 bases between. The CDR3 nucleotides read TGTGCCAGCTCACCCCCTATGTCCCAAGAGACCCAGTACTTC. Translating it yields CASSPPMSQETQYF.